Below are 20 T cell receptor beta chains sequenced from a single sample in a study of cytomegalovirus exposure and HLA in healthy donors (dated by TCRdb to about 2017). The library was obtained by the immunoSEQ multiplex PCR assay. The multiplex PCR relied on a mix of 60 forward primers for TCR Vbeta segments and 13 reverse primers for TCR Jbeta segments. Not all clones reach the TCRdb copy of this immuneACCESS table, which keeps in-frame sequences only. Checked studies attribute under half of the gap to unresolved V genes and leave the rest unexplained. The sample table holds about 160,000 clones, of which over 75% were seen once. The leading ten clones occupy more than 3.5% of the sample. Specimen: PBMCs. Every receptor here comes from a man aged 35 to 55 in good health and CMV-seronegative.

The chain couples TRBV7-9 to TRBJ2-3; 8 bases match TRBD2. Germline CDR1 is SEHNR and CDR2 is FQNEAQ (reference sequence). V gave up 1 base and J gave up 1 base; unmatched junction bases: 1. This CDR3 has 15 amino acids. This CDR3 reads CASSLVRGGTDTQYF. The CDR3 DNA reads as TGTGCCAGCAGCTTAGTGCGGGGGGGCACAGATACGCAGTATTTT.

The rearrangement uses TRBV11-2 and TRBJ2-7; D unclear. Looked up from germline, CDR1 is SGHAT and CDR2 is FQNNGV. V dropped 0 bases and J dropped 2 bases, with 8 bases sitting between them. This CDR3 has 14 residues. As DNA, the CDR3 is TGTGCCAGCAGCTTAGAAGCCAATACCTACGAGCAGTACTTC. It is translated as CASSLEANTYEQYF.

The J gene is TRBJ1-4, the V gene TRBV2, with D possibly matching TRBD1 (5 bases). The CDR3 extends over 15 amino acids. V lost 6 bases and J lost 2, with 13 bases in between. Germline loops: CDR1 SNHLY, CDR2 FYNNEI. The CDR3 nucleotides are TGTGCCAGCAGCGCTCAGGGCCGCACTAATGAAAAACTGTTTTTT. This sequence encodes CASSAQGRTNEKLFF.

CDR3 bases: TGCGCCAGCAGCCAAGTAGCCTCTGGTGCGGACTATGGCTACACCTTC. Translated, it gives CASSQVASGADYGYTF. This sequence joins TRBV4-3 and TRBJ1-2, with no clear D. The CDR3 is made up of 16 amino acids. Germline CDR1 and CDR2: LGHNA and YSLEER. The V gene lost 1 base and the J gene lost 3 bases, with 15 bases spanning the gap.

The chain uses TRBV5-1 and TRBJ1-1; D not resolved. CDR1 is SGHRS, CDR2 YFSETQ, per germline. V was pared by 1 base and J by 2 bases, with 9 bases between. The CDR3 is 14 amino acids. CDR3: CASSLTVSNTEAFF. In nucleotides, the CDR3 is TGCGCCAGCAGCTTGACAGTGTCTAACACTGAAGCTTTCTTT.

This clone was detected only once. Its ends do not fully match the called genes, so a read error is possible. The chain links TRBV7-9 to TRBJ1-4, with D maybe TRBD1 (6 bases). The CDR3 runs 13 residues. Germline CDR1 and CDR2: SEHNR and FQNEAQ (reference sequence). CDR3 sequence reads: CSSSLNGAGELFF. CDR3 nucleotide sequence: TGTTCCAGCAGCTTAAACGGCGCAGGGGAACTGTTTTTT.

The V call is TRBV30, the J call TRBJ2-7; D gene unclear. Deletions cut 3 bases from V and 6 bases from J, with 9 bases between. In germline, CDR1 is GTSNPN, CDR2 SVGIG (reference sequence). This CDR3 comprises 11 residues. CDR3 loop: CAWSPGIEQYF. CDR3 nucleotides: TGTGCCTGGAGCCCAGGAATCGAGCAGTACTTC.

The chain employs TRBV28 and TRBJ2-3; possible D gene TRBD2, 6 bases. This CDR3 contains 13 residues. V was shortened by 10 bases and J by 2 bases, with 13 bases between the two germline ends. CDR1 is MDHEN, CDR2 SYDVKM, per germline. CDR3 amino acids: CAKAGGDTDTQYF. The CDR3 coding sequence is TGTGCCAAGGCCGGCGGGGACACAGATACGCAGTATTTT.

V usage is TRBV30 and J usage is TRBJ1-2, with 8 positions matching TRBD1. The CDR3 length is 13 residues. V lost 3 bases, J lost 6 bases, and 6 bases stayed unmatched. CDR1 and CDR2 from the germline V gene are GTSNPN and SVGIG (reference sequence). CDR3 DNA sequence: TGTGCCTGGAGCCAAGACAGGGGTCATGGCTACACCTTC. This gives the protein CAWSQDRGHGYTF.

V is TRBV9 and J is TRBJ1-2; D gene ambiguous. There are 14 residues in the CDR3. The V end was cut by 0 bases, the J end by 6 bases, with 12 bases between. Germline CDR1 SGDLS, CDR2 YYNGEE. The CDR3 coding sequence is TGTGCCAGCAGCGTAGCTAACAGCTATAATGGCTACACCTTC. Encoded protein: CASSVANSYNGYTF. Complete variable domain (other parts from reference TRBV9 and TRBJ1-2): DSGVTQTPKHLITATGQRVTLRCSPRSGDLSVYWYQQSLDQGLQFLIQYYNGEERAKGNILERFSAQQFPDLHSELNLSSLELGDSALYFCASSVANSYNGYTFGSGTRLTVV.

This sequence joins TRBV19 and TRBJ1-4; D might be TRBD1 (6 bases). CDR1 is LNHDA and CDR2 is SQIVND in the germline V gene (reference sequence). This CDR3 has 14 amino acids. Trimming removed 6 bases at V and 4 bases at J, with 12 bases between. CDR3 DNA sequence: TGTGCCAGTAGCCCAGGGGTCTTTAATGAAAAACTGTTTTTT. Translating gives CASSPGVFNEKLFF.

The J gene is TRBJ1-5, the V gene TRBV28; no reliable D call. The CDR3 runs to 15 residues. V was clipped by 6 bases and J by 4 bases, with 16 bases between them. CDR1 is MDHEN, CDR2 SYDVKM, per germline. The CDR3 nucleotides read TGTGCCAGCAGCCCACAGCGGGGATCAAATCAGCCCCAGCATTTT. Protein: CASSPQRGSNQPQHF.

This chain joins TRBV5-1 and TRBJ2-7; perhaps TRBD2 as D (7 bases). V was trimmed by 6 bases and J by 3 bases, leaving 13 bases between them. The CDR3 contains 13 residues. Germline V CDR1 and CDR2: SGHRS, YFSETQ. The CDR3 sequence is CASTPRGGYEQYF. The DNA of the CDR3 is TGCGCCAGCACCCCAAGGGGGGGCTACGAGCAGTACTTC. The full variable domain, with the rest looked up from reference TRBV5-1 and TRBJ2-7, is KAGVTQTPRYLIKTRGQQVTLSCSPISGHRSVSWYQQTPGQGLQFLFEYFSETQRNKGNFPGRFSGRQFSNSRSEMNVSTLELGDSALYLCASTPRGGYEQYFGPGTRLTVT.

This chain joins TRBV6-6 and TRBJ2-5; TRBD2 matches 8 bases. The closer fit of TRBJ2-7 to the DNA end suggests the J call may be wrong. Germline V lookup: CDR1 MNHNY, CDR2 SVGAGI (reference sequence). The length of the CDR3 is 14 residues. Here the CDR3 reads CASNRGGRSYEQYF. Written as DNA, the CDR3 is TGTGCCAGCAATCGGGGGGGCCGCTCCTACGAGCAGTACTTC.

The V and J genes are TRBV7-9 and TRBJ2-7; possible D gene TRBD1, 6 bases. The CDR3 covers 14 residues. V dropped 5 bases and J dropped 3 bases, with 14 bases sitting between them. Looked up from germline, CDR1 is SEHNR and CDR2 is FQNEAQ (reference sequence). CDR3: CASSEDSINYEQYF. Written as DNA, the CDR3 is TGTGCCAGCAGCGAGGACAGCATCAACTACGAGCAGTACTTC. Looking up the rest from reference TRBV7-9 and TRBJ2-7 gives the full variable domain: DTGVSQNPRHKITKRGQNVTFRCDPISEHNRLYWYRQTLGQGPEFLTYFQNEAQLEKSRLLSDRFSAERPKGSFSTLEIQRTEQGDSAMYLCASSEDSINYEQYFGPGTRLTVT.

The chain joins TRBV7-3 to TRBJ2-5, with unresolved D. This CDR3 is 16 amino acids long. CDR1 and CDR2 from the germline V gene are SGHTA and FQGTGA. V lost 5 bases to trimming and J lost 0 bases, with 16 bases between them. CDR3 region: CASSASGAPYQETQYF. The CDR3 DNA is TGTGCCAGCAGCGCTTCCGGAGCGCCGTACCAAGAGACCCAGTACTTC.

V gene TRBV10-2 combines with J gene TRBJ2-7; 7 bases are a match to TRBD1. Germline V gene data show CDR1 as WSHSY and CDR2 as SAAADI. Trimming removed 3 bases from V and 1 base from J; junction bases left unmatched: 6. This CDR3 has 15 amino acids. CDR3: CASSDPTGVSYEQYF. The CDR3 DNA reads as TGCGCCAGCAGTGATCCCACAGGGGTATCCTACGAGCAGTACTTC.

J is TRBJ1-2 and V is TRBV18; D remains unclear. Germline CDR1 and CDR2: KGHSH and LQKENI. The CDR3 is made up of 13 amino acids. V was cut by 6 bases and J by 3 bases, with 11 bases left in between. The CDR3 sequence is CASSPSFYYGYTF. The CDR3 DNA sequence: TGTGCCAGCTCCCCCTCTTTCTACTATGGCTACACCTTC.

The V call is TRBV11-2, the J call TRBJ1-1; maybe TRBD1 (5 bases). Germline V gene lookup returns CDR1 SGHAT and CDR2 FQNNGV. The CDR3 has 15 amino acids. The V end was cut by 5 bases, the J end by 0 bases, with 13 bases between. The DNA of the CDR3 is TGTGCCAGCAGCCAGGCTTGGGGGGTGAACACTGAAGCTTTCTTT. This codes for CASSQAWGVNTEAFF.

The chain employs TRBV18 and TRBJ2-3, with 12 positions matching TRBD2. The CDR3 covers 16 residues. The V gene's germline CDR1 is KGHSH and CDR2 LQKENI. V lost 4 bases to trimming and J lost 2 bases; unmatched junction nucleotides: 4. Here the CDR3 reads CASSLGLAGTTDTQYF. DNA for the CDR3: TGTGCCAGCTCACTAGGACTAGCGGGGACCACAGATACGCAGTATTTT.